These 27 T cell receptor beta chains were sequenced from one sample in a study of identical twins. One entry per CDR3 protein, called by TCRdb with MiXCR from the 5' RACE reads. The sample carries 540,000 or so distinct CDR3 sequences, 20% to 25% recorded once. These same records also appear under a second study, on yellow fever vaccine responses in identical twins.

Input material: CD4+ T cells sorted from blood. Every receptor here comes from a young woman in good health.

This clonotype appeared a few times. The J gene is TRBJ2-3, the V gene TRBV10-1, with 9 nucleotides matching TRBD1. The CDR3 runs 17 residues. J lost 6 bases, V lost 2 bases, and 12 bases had no gene match. CDR1 is WNHNN and CDR2 is SYGVQD in the germline V gene (reference sequence). The CDR3 sequence is CASSEVTGGMRLDTQYF. The CDR3 coding sequence is TGCGCCAGCAGTGAGGTCACAGGGGGCATGAGACTTGATACGCAGTATTTT.

The rearrangement joins TRBV6-5 to TRBJ1-6, with 7 nucleotides matching TRBD1. CDR1 and CDR2 from the germline V gene are MNHEY and SVGAGI. The V and J ends lost 2 bases and 7 bases, in that order; junction bases with no gene match: 8. The length of the CDR3 is 16 residues. The CDR3 region has the DNA TGTGCCAGCAGTTACGCCGGGACAGATACCAATTCACCCCTCCACTTT. Translation gives CASSYAGTDTNSPLHF.

The chain employs TRBV20-1 and TRBJ2-2, with 7 positions matching TRBD1. The V segment lost 6 bases and the J segment 1 base; nucleotides outside the gene matches: 5. The CDR3 runs to 14 residues. The germline V gene has CDR1 DFQATT and CDR2 SNEGSKA (reference sequence). The CDR3 nucleotides read TGCAGTGCCAACCGGGACAGGAACACCGGGGAGCTGTTTTTT. This sequence encodes CSANRDRNTGELFF.

The rearrangement joins TRBV20-1 to TRBJ2-1, with 9 bases fitting TRBD2. V lost 0 bases, J lost 8 bases, and 23 bases stayed unmatched. CDR1 is DFQATT and CDR2 is SNEGSKA in the germline V gene (reference sequence). This CDR3 is built from 20 residues. CDR3 region: CSAREALKTGRIAGVHEQFF. The CDR3 region has the DNA TGCAGTGCTAGAGAGGCGCTCAAAACAGGGAGGATAGCGGGAGTCCATGAGCAGTTCTTC.

This chain uses TRBV6-1 with TRBJ2-3, with D possibly being TRBD2 (6 bases). Trimming stripped 5 bases from V and 2 bases from J, with 11 bases between. The germline V gene encodes CDR1 MNHNS and CDR2 SASEGT. The CDR3 has 14 amino acids. The CDR3 region has the DNA TGTGCCAGCAGTAGTAGCGGAAACACAGATACGCAGTATTTT. It is translated as CASSSSGNTDTQYF.

V is TRBV27 and J is TRBJ2-6, with 8 bases aligning to TRBD1. Germline CDR1 MNHEY, CDR2 SMNVEV (reference sequence). This CDR3 contains 17 residues. J gave up 3 bases and V 3 bases, and 7 bases lay outside the gene matches. CDR3 nucleotides: TGTGCCAGCAGTTTTGCAGGGGGCGCGTTTGGGGCCAACGTCCTGACTTTC. This sequence encodes CASSFAGGAFGANVLTF.

The rearrangement links TRBV20-1 to TRBJ2-3; D might be TRBD1 (5 bases). V dropped 6 bases and J dropped 4 bases, with 11 bases sitting between them. The CDR3 is 12 residues long. Germline loops: CDR1 DFQATT, CDR2 SNEGSKA (reference sequence). This chain's CDR3 is CSATDTPDTQYF. The CDR3, as DNA: TGCAGTGCAACGGACACCCCAGATACGCAGTATTTT.

This chain joins TRBV12-3 or TRBV12-4 and TRBJ1-4, with D possibly matching TRBD1 (5 bases). The V end was cut by 5 bases, the J end by 2 bases, with 12 bases between. The CDR3 has 15 amino acids. The CDR3 DNA is TGTGCCAGCAGTCCCCGGACACGGACTAATGAAAAACTGTTTTTT. Encoded protein: CASSPRTRTNEKLFF.

The CDR3 DNA reads TGCGCCAGCAGCCCCAACAGAGGAGGCTATGGCTACACCTTC. The encoded protein is CASSPNRGGYGYTF. The rearrangement links TRBV4-1 to TRBJ1-2; no firm D call. The germline V and J ends were trimmed by 4 bases and 4 bases, with 13 bases remaining between them. This CDR3 is 14 amino acids long. Germline CDR1 MGHRA, CDR2 YSYEKL.

This clonotype appeared once. V is TRBV6-1 and J is TRBJ2-1; the match to TRBD2 covers 8 bases. V lost 2 bases, J lost 9 bases, and 12 bases stayed unmatched. Germline CDR1 MNHNS, CDR2 SASEGT. This CDR3 contains 16 residues. CDR3 sequence: CASSERVAGGLGEQFF. CDR3 coding DNA: TGTGCCAGCAGTGAACGCGTTGCGGGGGGCTTGGGTGAGCAGTTCTTC.

The chain employs TRBV11-1 and TRBJ2-2, with TRBD2 matching 13 bases. Germline values: CDR1 SGHAT, CDR2 FQDESV (reference sequence). Unmatched junction bases numbered 5, after V lost 2 bases and J lost 2 bases. The CDR3 covers 18 residues. The DNA for the CDR3 is TGTGCCAGCAGCTTACCCCCGGGACTAGCGGGAAACACCGGGGAGCTGTTTTTT. Translating gives CASSLPPGLAGNTGELFF. The variable domain in full, with the rest retrieved from reference TRBV11-1 and TRBJ2-2, is EAEVAQSPRYKITEKSQAVAFWCDPISGHATLYWYRQILGQGPELLVQFQDESVVDDSQLPKDRFSAERLKGVDSTLKIQPAELGDSAMYLCASSLPPGLAGNTGELFFGEGSRLTVL.

The J gene is TRBJ2-1, the V gene TRBV5-1, with TRBD2 matching 11 bases. The junction had 11 bases not matched to a gene; V was cut back by 0 bases and J by 0 bases. The CDR3 has 20 residues. Germline loops: CDR1 SGHRS, CDR2 YFSETQ. Written as DNA, the CDR3 is TGCGCCAGCAGCTTGGCCCATCCGGGACTAGCGGTAAACTCCTACAATGAGCAGTTCTTC. Translating it yields CASSLAHPGLAVNSYNEQFF.

This clonotype was observed a few times. The chain has TRBV29-1 and TRBJ2-3, with D perhaps TRBD2 (5 bases). This CDR3 is 14 amino acids long. Looked up from germline, CDR1 is SQVTM and CDR2 is ANQGSEA. V was clipped by 2 bases and J by 2 bases, with 11 bases between them. The CDR3: CSVERGSLTDTQYF. In nucleotides, the CDR3 is TGCAGCGTTGAACGGGGATCTCTCACAGATACGCAGTATTTT.

V usage is TRBV20-1 and J usage is TRBJ2-1, with 7 bases identical to TRBD1. Germline V CDR1 and CDR2: DFQATT, SNEGSKA (reference sequence). The V segment lost 2 bases and the J segment 5 bases; nucleotides outside the gene matches: 3. This CDR3 region has 13 residues. The CDR3 coding sequence is TGCAGTGCTAGACCGGGGACAGACAATGAGCAGTTCTTC. Translated: CSARPGTDNEQFF.

The sample holds a few counts of this clonotype. The V gene is TRBV5-1, the J gene TRBJ2-2; 11 bases are a match to TRBD1. Trimming cost V 6 bases and J 0 bases; bases outside gene matches: 7. The CDR3 has 17 amino acids. CDR1 SGHRS and CDR2 YFSETQ come from the germline V gene. In DNA, the CDR3 is TGCGCCAGCACCCGGACAGGGGGCCTGCCGAACACCGGGGAGCTGTTTTTT. Translating gives CASTRTGGLPNTGELFF.

The J gene is TRBJ2-1, the V gene TRBV4-2; 7 bases match TRBD2. The V segment lost 0 bases and the J segment 3 bases; nucleotides outside the gene matches: 2. Germline lookup yields CDR1 LGHNA and CDR2 YNFKEQ. This CDR3 has 15 residues. The CDR3 spells CASSQDAGVYNEQFF. The CDR3 DNA follows: TGTGCCAGCAGCCAAGATGCGGGAGTCTACAATGAGCAGTTCTTC.

This clonotype has a handful of counts. The rearrangement joins TRBV5-1 to TRBJ2-1; 9 nucleotides agree with TRBD1. Germline V gene lookup returns CDR1 SGHRS and CDR2 YFSETQ. This CDR3 has 16 residues. With 4 bases clipped from V and 6 bases from J, the junction kept 11 bases outside the gene matches. CDR3 nucleotides: TGCGCCAGCAGCAGAACAGGGGGCGGCCTTAGCAATGAGCAGTTCTTC. It yields the protein CASSRTGGGLSNEQFF.

This clonotype was seen only a few times. The chain employs TRBV7-2 and TRBJ1-1; the match to TRBD1 covers 8 bases. The CDR3 extends over 14 amino acids. Looked up from germline, CDR1 is SGHTA and CDR2 is FQGNSA. The ends lost 5 bases at V and 4 bases at J; junction bases unmatched: 6. The CDR3 region has the DNA TGTGCCAGCAGCGCCAGGGGGCTGGGCACTGAAGCTTTCTTT. Translated: CASSARGLGTEAFF.

This clonotype occurred a few times. The J gene is TRBJ2-1, the V gene TRBV6-5, with D tentatively TRBD1 (5 bases). In germline, CDR1 is MNHEY, CDR2 SVGAGI. Trimming stripped 2 bases from V and 6 bases from J, with 14 bases between. CDR3 length equals 15 residues. In DNA, the CDR3 is TGTGCCAGCAGTTACCAGGCCAGGGAAGTCAATGAGCAGTTCTTC. Its protein product is CASSYQAREVNEQFF.

The V call is TRBV28, the J call TRBJ2-1; the match to TRBD2 covers 12 bases. Germline CDR1 is MDHEN and CDR2 is SYDVKM. Trimming took 5 bases from V and 5 from J; bases not matched to a gene: 16. CDR3 length equals 19 residues. The CDR3 region is CASSTPGLAGPGAHNEQFF. The CDR3 DNA follows: TGTGCCAGCAGTACGCCGGGACTAGCGGGCCCAGGGGCACACAATGAGCAGTTCTTC.

The table lists this clonotype with a few counts. This chain links TRBV6-5 with TRBJ2-5; tentatively, D is TRBD2 (6 bases). Germline assignment: CDR1 MNHEY and CDR2 SVGAGI. The V and J ends lost 5 bases and 4 bases respectively, with 14 bases between them. This CDR3 region has 14 residues. CDR3 region: CASSHLVGGETQYF. The CDR3, as DNA: TGTGCCAGCAGTCACCTAGTGGGGGGAGAGACCCAGTACTTC.

This chain joins TRBV25-1 and TRBJ2-7; tentatively, D is TRBD2 (5 bases). The germline CDR1 and CDR2 sequences are MGHDK and SYGVNS. The CDR3 runs 15 residues. V was trimmed by 4 bases and J by 0 bases, leaving 13 bases between them. Here the CDR3 reads CASSGGPPSSYEQYF. The CDR3 DNA reads TGTGCCAGCAGTGGAGGGCCTCCGAGCTCCTACGAGCAGTACTTC.

This clonotype has a handful of counts. The chain is built from TRBV6-6 and TRBJ1-2; TRBD1 is a possible D gene (5 bases). The CDR3 covers 13 residues. V lost 6 bases, J lost 6 bases, and 14 bases lay in between. In germline, CDR1 is MNHNY, CDR2 SVGAGI (reference sequence). The CDR3 nucleotides read TGTGCCAGCAGCGCTGGGGCAGAAAATGGCTACACCTTC. Its translation: CASSAGAENGYTF.

The chain links TRBV20-1 to TRBJ2-7, with 8 bases fitting TRBD2. The CDR3 spans 14 residues. The ends lost 2 bases at V and 2 bases at J; junction bases unmatched: 5. Germline assignment: CDR1 DFQATT and CDR2 SNEGSKA (reference sequence). The CDR3 here is CSARPSGRPYEQYF. The CDR3 region has the DNA TGCAGTGCTAGACCTAGCGGGCGCCCCTACGAGCAGTACTTC.

DNA of the CDR3: TGCAGCGCGGGGATAAAGGCAACTAATGAAAAACTGTTTTTT. Translated, it gives CSAGIKATNEKLFF. J is TRBJ1-4 and V is TRBV29-1, with D hard to call. The CDR3 extends over 14 amino acids. CDR1 and CDR2 (germline): SQVTM, ANQGSEA. V was cut by 7 bases and J by 0 bases, with 12 bases left in between.

This clonotype was seen only a few times. Its ends do not fully match the called genes, so a read error is possible. The chain has TRBV7-3 and TRBJ2-1, with 8 bases matching TRBD2. This CDR3 is built from 15 residues. The germline V gene encodes CDR1 SGHTA and CDR2 FQGTGA. The CDR3 protein is CASSDASGPYNEQSF. As DNA, the CDR3 is TGTGCCAGCAGCGACGCTAGCGGGCCGTACAATGAGCAGTCCTTC.

In this sample, this clonotype turned up a few times. The chain recombines TRBV29-1 with TRBJ1-1, with D possibly being TRBD1 (5 bases). Looked up from germline, CDR1 is SQVTM and CDR2 is ANQGSEA. Trimming removed 5 bases from V and 2 bases from J, with 18 bases in between. The CDR3 is made up of 15 amino acids. CDR3 residues: CSVLGVRSGNTEAFF. The CDR3 nucleotides are TGCAGCGTTTTGGGGGTGCGAAGCGGAAACACTGAAGCTTTCTTT.